These 13 T cell receptor beta chains were sequenced from one sample in a study of human T cells and chemical hapten exposure. MiXCR, applied by TCRdb to the 5' RACE reads, yields one record per CDR3 protein. Of 150,000 or so distinct CDR3 sequences listed, around 4.4% are singletons. Unfractionated whole blood served as the source for total RNA extraction. The source is a female donor in good health.

Many counts were recorded for this clonotype. The V call is TRBV6-2 or TRBV6-3, the J call TRBJ1-5; the match to TRBD1 covers 7 bases. The CDR3 runs to 18 residues. Per the germline V gene, CDR1 is MNHEY and CDR2 is SVGEGT. J was trimmed by 6 bases and V by 4 bases; bases with no gene match: 18. DNA of the CDR3: TGTGCCAGCAGTTTGGGAGACAGGGCGTTTTCTTCCGGTCAGCCCCAGCATTTT. Residues: CASSLGDRAFSSGQPQHF.

This clonotype was recorded at least ten times. The J gene is TRBJ2-3, the V gene TRBV29-1, with D perhaps matching TRBD2 (7 bases). With 8 bases removed from V and 5 bases from J, the gap between germline ends came to 20 bases. The CDR3 is made up of 14 amino acids. CDR1 is SQVTM and CDR2 is ANQGSEA in the germline V gene. The CDR3 DNA is TGCAGCTCCACGGGGGGCTACCGCGGAGATACGCAGTATTTT. Its translation: CSSTGGYRGDTQYF.

This clonotype came up many times. The CDR3 coding sequence is TGCGCCAGCAGCTGGCGGCCAGCGAAATCCCTCGGAAAAACGGTGTTTTTT. It encodes CASSWRPAKSLGKTVFF. The rearrangement joins TRBV5-1 to TRBJ1-4, with D unclear. The V end lost 3 bases, the J end lost 15 bases, and 30 bases lay between the germline ends. Germline V gene lookup returns CDR1 SGHRS and CDR2 YFSETQ. The CDR3 spans 17 residues.

The sample holds many counts of this clonotype. This chain links TRBV4-1 with TRBJ2-5; 10 positions match TRBD2. CDR1 is MGHRA, CDR2 YSYEKL, per germline. The CDR3 loop spans 18 amino acids. V lost 1 base to trimming and J lost 7 bases; unmatched junction nucleotides: 15. The DNA for the CDR3 is TGCGCCAGCAGCCAAGCTGGACATAGCGGGGGGCCCGATGGGACCCAGTACTTC. As protein: CASSQAGHSGGPDGTQYF.

The chain couples TRBV29-1 to TRBJ2-7, with D maybe TRBD2 (6 bases). CDR1 is SQVTM, CDR2 ANQGSEA, per germline. Trimming took 7 bases from V and 0 from J, leaving 19 bases between them. The CDR3 loop spans 15 amino acids. The DNA of the CDR3 is TGCAGCGCTTTCGGGACCGCCGGGAGCTCCTACGAGCAGTACTTC. It specifies CSAFGTAGSSYEQYF.

The table lists this clonotype with many counts. The chain couples TRBV2 to TRBJ2-2; D gene ambiguous. The CDR3 is 15 amino acids. Per the germline V gene, CDR1 is SNHLY and CDR2 is FYNNEI. The V end lost 6 bases, the J end lost 1 base, and 12 bases lay between the germline ends. CDR3 sequence (DNA): TGTGCCAGCAGACCCGGCTCGGGGAACACCGGGGAGCTGTTTTTT. This encodes CASRPGSGNTGELFF.

This clonotype was detected many times. This rearrangement joins TRBV29-1 to TRBJ2-5; 9 bases are shared with TRBD2. The V segment lost 7 bases and the J segment 5 bases; nucleotides outside the gene matches: 5. CDR1 and CDR2 (germline): SQVTM, ANQGSEA. There are 12 residues in the CDR3. The CDR3 protein is CSARGGLETQYF. CDR3 sequence (DNA): TGCAGCGCGCGGGGGGGCCTGGAGACCCAGTACTTC.

This clonotype was counted a few times. A much larger clone lies one base from this, so it may be a read error. This chain uses TRBV29-1 with TRBJ1-1; 9 bases align to TRBD1. In germline, CDR1 is SQVTM, CDR2 ANQGSEA. There are 13 residues in the CDR3. The V and J ends lost 4 bases and 2 bases, in that order; junction bases with no gene match: 2. CDR3 in DNA: TGCAGCGTTGCGGACAGGGGTAACACTGAAGCTTTCTTT. It yields the protein CSVADRGNTEAFF.

By share, this clonotype ranks as medium-sized. The genes are TRBV2 and TRBJ1-4; 9 positions agree with TRBD1. After removal of 7 bases from V and 11 bases from J, the junction contained 5 bases not matched to a gene. The germline gives CDR1 SNHLY, CDR2 FYNNEI. There are 12 residues in the CDR3. The CDR3 DNA reads TGTGCCAGCACTGGGACAGGGATGAAACTGTTTTTT. This translates into CASTGTGMKLFF.

V is TRBV6-2 or TRBV6-3 and J is TRBJ2-7; 9 bases are a match to TRBD2. CDR1 and CDR2 (germline): MNHEY, SVGEGT. V was clipped by 2 bases and J by 9 bases; unmatched bases: 5. This CDR3 region has 13 residues. CDR3: CASSYGLAGWQYF. The CDR3 nucleotides are TGTGCCAGCAGTTACGGCCTAGCGGGGTGGCAGTACTTC.

This clonotype was picked up many times. V is TRBV19 and J is TRBJ2-1; 7 bases map to TRBD1. V lost 1 base and J lost 9; bases outside the gene matches: 6. The length of the CDR3 is 14 residues. Germline V CDR1 and CDR2: LNHDA, SQIVND (reference sequence). As DNA, the CDR3 is TGTGCCAGTAGTATAGGGCTCAGGGGGACTGAGCAGTTCTTC. This codes for CASSIGLRGTEQFF. Variable domain in full (rest from reference TRBV19 and TRBJ2-1): DGGITQSPKYLFRKEGQNVTLSCEQNLNHDAMYWYRQDPGQGLRLIYYSQIVNDFQKGDIAEGYSVSREKKESFPLTVTSAQKNPTAFYLCASSIGLRGTEQFFGPGTRLTVL.

In this sample, this clonotype turned up many times. The J gene is TRBJ2-1, the V gene TRBV2, with TRBD2 matching over 8 bases. CDR3 length: 18 amino acids. In germline, CDR1 is SNHLY, CDR2 FYNNEI. Losses at the gene ends were 4 bases for V and 2 bases for J; bases not matched to a gene: 13. CDR3 sequence (DNA): TGTGCCAGCAGTGGGCCGGGGGGTGAGCGGGGGACCTACAATGAGCAGTTCTTC. Translating it yields CASSGPGGERGTYNEQFF.

In its sample, this clonotype was seen many times. The chain is built from TRBV12-3 or TRBV12-4 and TRBJ2-3; D gene uncertain. V lost 5 bases to trimming and J lost 3 bases, with 18 bases between them. The CDR3 is 16 amino acids. The CDR3 protein is CASSKSPWEGTDTQYF. The CDR3 DNA follows: TGTGCCAGCAGTAAATCACCATGGGAAGGAACAGATACGCAGTATTTT.